A selection of T cell receptor beta chains follows, all from one sample in a study of CD8 T cells in Susac syndrome. Each CDR3 protein gets one entry after TCRdb re-called the immunoSEQ multiplex PCR reads with MiXCR. The table shows 150,000 to 200,000 distinct CDR3 sequences, with roughly nine tenths occurring only once. Sequencing used CD4+ T cells from PBMCs. All receptors come from a human donor with Susac syndrome. The CDR3 runs from the conserved cysteine through the conserved F or W. The D gene is left open where the match is weak. Clone size, where shown, is once, few, many, or a class for clones that have expanded.

>NA|TRBJ1-2|TRBV4-1|NA
CASSQDPGRFYGYTF
TGCGCCAGCAGCCAAGATCCCGGCCGCTTTTATGGCTACACCTTC
>NA|TRBJ1-1|TRBV19|NA
CASSKGQPMNTEASF
TGTGCCAGTAGTAAAGGCCAACCGATGAACACTGAAGCTTCCTTT
>NA|TRBJ2-6|TRBV5-1|NA
CASSPGANSGANVLTF
TGCGCCAGCAGCCCCGGGGCCAACTCTGGGGCCAACGTCCTGACTTTC
>NA|TRBJ1-4|TRBV11-2|TRBD1
CASSFLGQGNEKLFF
TGTGCCAGCAGCTTTTTGGGACAGGGAAATGAAAAACTGTTTTTT
>few|TRBJ2-5|TRBV12-3/TRBV12-4|NA
CASSFGGEETQYF
TGTGCCAGCAGTTTTGGAGGAGAAGAGACCCAGTACTTC
>NA|TRBJ2-5|TRBV30|NA
CAWSRTLNQETQYF
TGTGCCTGGAGTCGCACACTGAACCAAGAGACCCAGTACTTC
>NA|TRBJ2-5|TRBV2|TRBD2
CASSSTAGGDGETQYF
TGTGCCAGCAGTAGCACGGCGGGAGGTGATGGAGAGACCCAGTACTTC
>NA|TRBJ2-7|TRBV5-1|NA
CASSRQDIPDEQYF
TGCGCCAGCAGCCGACAGGACATTCCTGACGAGCAGTACTTC
>few|TRBJ2-3|TRBV20-1|TRBD2
CSAGTSGGLIRTDTQYF
TGCAGTGCTGGGACTAGCGGGGGCCTGATACGCACAGATACGCAGTATTTT
>NA|TRBJ2-2|TRBV4-1|NA
CASSQGPGEYSTGELFF
TGCGCCAGCAGCCAAGGTCCAGGGGAATACAGCACCGGGGAGCTGTTTTTT
>NA|TRBJ1-5|TRBV3-1|TRBD1
CASSQAGQVNQPQHF
TGTGCCAGCAGCCAAGCCGGACAGGTTAATCAGCCCCAGCATTTT
>NA|TRBJ2-3|TRBV5-1|NA
CASSLGESTDTQYF
TGCGCCAGCAGCCTCGGAGAGAGCACAGATACGCAGTATTTT
>NA|TRBJ1-3|TRBV25-1|NA
CASGYDPGHSGNTIYF
TGTGCCAGCGGTTACGACCCGGGCCACTCTGGAAACACCATATATTTT
>once|TRBJ2-7|TRBV20-1|NA
CSARNTVPPYEQYF
TGCAGTGCTAGGAACACCGTCCCTCCCTACGAGCAGTACTTC
>NA|TRBJ1-5|TRBV7-9|TRBD1
CASSTGGNSNQPQHF
TGTGCCAGTTCGACAGGGGGGAATAGCAATCAGCCCCAGCATTTT
>NA|TRBJ1-1|TRBV28|NA
CASSLGQRNTEAFF
TGTGCCAGCAGTTTAGGCCAGCGAAACACTGAAGCTTTCTTT
>NA|TRBJ1-5|TRBV12-3/TRBV12-4|NA
CASSLKAAMGNQPQHF
TGTGCCAGCAGTTTAAAAGCCGCCATGGGAAATCAGCCCCAGCATTTT
>NA|TRBJ2-3|TRBV20-1|NA
CSAGAGEGSTDTQYF
TGCAGTGCTGGGGCGGGCGAGGGGTCCACAGATACGCAGTATTTT
>NA|TRBJ2-6|TRBV2|NA
CARRNTPGHESGANVLTF
TGTGCCAGAAGAAATACGCCGGGACACGAGTCTGGGGCCAACGTCCTGACTTTC
>NA|TRBJ2-3|TRBV3-1|NA
CASSFRVQRGDTQYF
TGTGCCAGCAGCTTCCGGGTCCAGAGGGGAGATACGCAGTATTTT
>NA|TRBJ2-6|TRBV7-2|NA
CASSFDSGANVLTF
TGTGCCAGCAGCTTCGACTCTGGGGCCAACGTCCTGACTTTC
>once|TRBJ2-1|TRBV5-8|TRBD2
CASSLVLAGAYELFF
TGTGCCAGCAGCTTGGTCCTAGCGGGAGCATATGAGCTGTTCTTC
>NA|TRBJ1-1|TRBV19|NA
CASTPEKDTEAFF
TGTGCCAGTACGCCGGAAAAAGACACTGAAGCTTTCTTT
>NA|TRBJ2-2|TRBV9|NA
CASSVEGSNTGELFF
TGTGCCAGCAGCGTAGAGGGCAGCAACACCGGGGAGCTGTTTTTT
>NA|TRBJ2-3|TRBV20-1|NA
CSVGREATDTQYF
TGCAGTGTCGGGCGCGAAGCCACAGATACGCAGTATTTT
>NA|TRBJ1-4|TRBV6-1|NA
CASDRPDEKLFF
TGTGCCAGCGACAGGCCCGATGAAAAACTGTTTTTT
>NA|TRBJ2-1|TRBV5-1|TRBD2
CASSRDVAGDHNEQFF
TGCGCCAGCAGCCGGGACGTAGCGGGGGACCACAATGAGCAGTTCTTC
>few|TRBJ2-5|TRBV7-6|TRBD1
CASRQGAAQETQYF
TGTGCCAGCAGGCAGGGGGCCGCCCAAGAGACCCAGTACTTC
>NA|TRBJ1-2|TRBV12-3/TRBV12-4|TRBD1
CASSFERGRDYTF
TGTGCCAGCAGTTTCGAGAGGGGGCGCGACTACACCTTC
>once|TRBJ2-7|TRBV27|NA
CASSFKVGGVYEQYF
TGTGCCAGCAGCTTCAAGGTTGGAGGGGTGTACGAGCAGTACTTC
>NA|TRBJ2-7|TRBV5-1|TRBD2
CASSLAAGGYEQYF
TGCGCCAGCAGCTTGGCAGCGGGAGGGTACGAGCAGTACTTC
>NA|TRBJ2-1|TRBV7-8|NA
CASRPTRPGDKNNEQFF
TGTGCCAGCAGACCGACTCGCCCAGGGGACAAAAACAATGAGCAGTTCTTC
>NA|TRBJ2-2|TRBV20-1|TRBD1
CSASRTGVTGELFF
TGCAGTGCTAGTAGGACAGGGGTAACCGGGGAGCTGTTTTTT
>once|TRBJ2-7|TRBV3-1|NA
CASSPTGPGDYEQYF
TGTGCCAGCAGCCCCACCGGGCCGGGAGACTACGAGCAGTACTTC
>NA|TRBJ2-5|TRBV28|NA
CASSFWTDSETQYF
TGTGCCAGCAGTTTTTGGACAGACTCAGAGACCCAGTACTTC
>NA|TRBJ2-1|TRBV24-1|TRBD2
CATSDDNTRLAGGSGNEQFF
TGTGCCACCAGTGATGACAACACTCGACTAGCGGGAGGGTCTGGCAATGAGCAGTTCTTC
>few|TRBJ2-1|TRBV19|TRBD1
CASSPRQGYNEQFF
TGTGCCAGTAGTCCGCGACAGGGGTACAATGAGCAGTTCTTC
>once|TRBJ2-1|TRBV11-2|NA
CASSLRDPTNEQFF
TGTGCCAGCAGCCTCCGGGACCCCACCAATGAGCAGTTCTTC
>NA|TRBJ1-5|TRBV27|NA
CASRTGQANQPQHF
TGTGCCAGCAGGACGGGCCAGGCCAATCAGCCCCAGCATTTT
>NA|TRBJ2-7|TRBV2|TRBD1
CASRGQAYEQYF
TGTGCCAGCAGGGGACAGGCCTACGAGCAGTACTTC
>NA|TRBJ1-1|TRBV25-1|TRBD1
CASSFSGGGNTEAFF
TGTGCCAGCAGTTTCTCAGGGGGAGGTAACACTGAAGCTTTCTTT
>once|TRBJ2-3|TRBV20-1|TRBD1
CSPGGGTDTQYF
TGCAGTCCAGGGGGTGGAACAGATACGCAGTATTTT
>NA|TRBJ2-1|TRBV5-8|TRBD2
CASSFVKSLAGGSYNEQFF
TGTGCCAGCAGCTTCGTGAAGTCGCTAGCGGGGGGCTCCTACAATGAGCAGTTCTTC
>NA|TRBJ2-3|TRBV29-1|NA
CSVHLRTDTQYF
TGCAGCGTTCATCTCCGGACTGATACGCAGTATTTT
>NA|TRBJ2-1|TRBV6-5|TRBD2
CASSYSGGGAFEQFF
TGTGCCAGCAGTTACTCTGGCGGGGGGGCTTTTGAGCAGTTCTTC
>once|TRBJ2-7|TRBV5-1|NA
CASRRGLSSYEQYF
TGCGCCAGCAGGAGGGGACTTTCCTCCTACGAGCAGTACTTC
>NA|TRBJ2-2|TRBV12-3/TRBV12-4|NA
CASSPPGHLSGELFF
TGTGCCAGCAGTCCTCCGGGACATCTTTCCGGGGAGCTGTTTTTT
>NA|TRBJ1-1|TRBV14|NA
CASSQDPPTEAFF
TGTGCCAGCAGCCAAGATCCTCCCACTGAAGCTTTCTTT
>NA|TRBJ1-2|TRBV3-1|NA
CASSQEHRRAYGYTF
TGTGCCAGCAGCCAAGAGCACAGACGCGCTTATGGCTACACCTTC
>NA|TRBJ2-7|TRBV27|TRBD1
CASSFSDRAPNYEQYF
TGTGCCAGCAGTTTTTCGGACAGGGCACCGAACTACGAGCAGTACTTC
>once|TRBJ2-2|TRBV4-1|NA
CASSAFGQDRKFNTGELFF
TGCGCCAGCAGCGCTTTCGGGCAGGACCGAAAATTTAACACCGGGGAGCTGTTTTTT
>NA|TRBJ2-3|TRBV5-1|NA
CASSLAGTSTDTQYF
TGCGCCAGCAGCCTTGCCGGGACTAGCACAGATACGCAGTATTTT
>NA|TRBJ2-2|TRBV14|NA
CASSHGSGLTGELFF
TGTGCCAGCAGCCACGGCTCTGGGCTGACCGGGGAGCTGTTTTTT